The clone carrying this T cell receptor beta chain was seen only once. Its target is unknown. This specimen comes from a study of OX40 agonist ivuxolimab in advanced cancers. Study overall: Those enrolled were 82.7% male, with a mean age of roughly 60 years and ages from roughly 23 to 80. Study-level results: The work left the antigen specificity of expanded peripheral T cells undetermined.

Profiling relied on immunoSEQ multiplex PCR, and the TCRdb table lists in-frame clones only, not all of them. The sample lists over 30,000 clones; 82% were seen once. The material was CD4+ or CD8+ T cells sorted from blood, obtained in a trial of the OX40 agonist ivuxolimab. This receptor was identified in an adult with an advanced solid tumor such as melanoma, head and neck, liver or kidney cancer.

The CDR3 region has the DNA TGCGCCAGCAGCCAAAGGGGGACCGCCAACAATGAGCAGTTCTTC. Translating it yields CASSQRGTANNEQFF. The V gene is TRBV4-3, the J gene TRBJ2-1, with D maybe TRBD1 (6 bases). CDR3 length equals 15 residues. Germline CDR1 LGHNA, CDR2 YSLEER. Trimming removed 2 bases from V and 5 bases from J, with 13 bases in between.